The clone carrying this T cell receptor (beta chain) appeared a few times. As yet, its antigen is unknown. This sample is drawn from a study of T cells after yellow fever vaccination. Whole-study findings and limits: Compared with primary, the secondary response was weaker and peaked at day 5, not 15.

Trimming took off 0 bases at V and 7 bases at J, with 13 bases between the two ends. The CDR3 is 13 residues long. Germline CDR1 DFQATT, CDR2 SNEGSKA (reference sequence). TCRdb itself ran the 5' RACE reads through MiXCR, one entry per CDR3 protein. The sample lists around 600,000 distinct CDR3 sequences, over 9% occurring once. The origin of this receptor is a man aged 30 to 45 who received the YFV17D yellow fever vaccine. V and J are TRBV20-1 and TRBJ2-7, with D perhaps TRBD1 (6 bases). The specimen comprised PBMCs, sampled on the day of the yellow fever booster vaccination. The CDR3 reads CSARDLQGREQYF. The CDR3 DNA reads TGCAGTGCTAGAGATCTGCAGGGGCGGGAGCAGTACTTC.